This T cell receptor beta chain comes out of a study of CD4+ T cells in melanoma. Findings of the study overall: Diverse differentiation states were reported for melanoma neoantigen-specific CD4+ T cells. CD8+ T cell, macrophage and B cell function reportedly correlated with neoantigen-specific CD4+ T cells.

The assay was immunoSEQ multiplex PCR, and TCRdb's table has in-frame clones only and misses some. The table shows roughly 52,000 clones, with nearly 70% occurring only once. In germline, CDR1 is WNHNN, CDR2 SYGVQD (reference sequence). Trimming left V 3 bases short and J 4 bases short, with 10 bases between. This CDR3 region has 14 residues. This clone is categorized as medium-sized. Its target is unknown. The sequence derives from a human donor with melanoma. Sequences were obtained from tumor tissue. The chain is built from TRBV10-1 and TRBJ2-4; D is undetermined. The CDR3 nucleotides read TGCGCCAGCAGTGAAGGCGGAACGAAAAACATTCAGTACTTC. Residues: CASSEGGTKNIQYF.